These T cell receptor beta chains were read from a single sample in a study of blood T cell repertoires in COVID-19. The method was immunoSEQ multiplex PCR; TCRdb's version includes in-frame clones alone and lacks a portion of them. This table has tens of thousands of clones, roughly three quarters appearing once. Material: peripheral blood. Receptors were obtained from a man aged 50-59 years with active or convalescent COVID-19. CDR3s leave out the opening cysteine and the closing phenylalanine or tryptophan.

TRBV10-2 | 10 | ASSVRANEQF
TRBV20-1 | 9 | SAISGYEAF
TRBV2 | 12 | ASSEVRGGSGYT
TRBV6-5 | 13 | ASSRAGQGYYGYT
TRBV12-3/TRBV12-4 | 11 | ASRPSAEETQY
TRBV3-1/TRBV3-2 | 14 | ASSSNSGDSYNEQF
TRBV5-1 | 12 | ASSLGDSSNEQF
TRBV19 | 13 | ASSIDRSRAPEAF
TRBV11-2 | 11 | ASSLSLGGEQY
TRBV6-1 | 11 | ASSEVRNYEQY
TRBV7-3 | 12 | ASSPGTETYEQY
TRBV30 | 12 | AVSSGGSYNEQF
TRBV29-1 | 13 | SSSTSGIAYNEQF
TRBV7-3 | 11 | ASSPEGFTEAF
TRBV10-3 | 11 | AITQAGNQPQH
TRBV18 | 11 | ASSPHSRGEQY
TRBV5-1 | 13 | ASSLETGVNQPQH
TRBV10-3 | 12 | AGRQGANTGELF
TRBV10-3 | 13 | AIRLGQTDQETQY
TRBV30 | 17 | AWSVGRGASTLFNYGYT